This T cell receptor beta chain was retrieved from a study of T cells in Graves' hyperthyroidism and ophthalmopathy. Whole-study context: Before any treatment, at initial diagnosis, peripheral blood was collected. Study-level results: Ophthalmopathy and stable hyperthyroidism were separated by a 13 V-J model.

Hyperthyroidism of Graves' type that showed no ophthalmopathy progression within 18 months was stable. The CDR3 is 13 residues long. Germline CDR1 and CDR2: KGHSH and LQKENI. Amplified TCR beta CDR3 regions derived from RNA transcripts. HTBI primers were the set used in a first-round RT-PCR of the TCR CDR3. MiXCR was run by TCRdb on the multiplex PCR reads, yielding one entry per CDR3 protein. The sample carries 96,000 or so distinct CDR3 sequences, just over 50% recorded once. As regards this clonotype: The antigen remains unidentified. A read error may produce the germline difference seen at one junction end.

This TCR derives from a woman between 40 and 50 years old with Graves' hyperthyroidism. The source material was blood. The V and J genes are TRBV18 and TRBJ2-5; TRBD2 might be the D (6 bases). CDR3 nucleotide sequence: TGTGCCAGCTGCCCCCCGACGGGAGAGACCCATTACTTC. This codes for CASCPPTGETHYF.